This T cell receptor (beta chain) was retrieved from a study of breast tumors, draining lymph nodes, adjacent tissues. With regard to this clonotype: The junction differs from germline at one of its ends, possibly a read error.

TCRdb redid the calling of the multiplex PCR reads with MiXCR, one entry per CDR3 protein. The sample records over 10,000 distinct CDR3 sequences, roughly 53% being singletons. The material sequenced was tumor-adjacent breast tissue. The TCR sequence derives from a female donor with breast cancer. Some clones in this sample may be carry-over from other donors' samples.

This chain's CDR3 is CASSDWSGANVPAF. For the CDR3, the DNA is TGTGCCAGCAGTGACTGGTCCGGGGCCAACGTCCCGGCTTTC. The V and J genes are TRBV25-1 and TRBJ2-6, with D possibly being TRBD1 or TRBD2 (5 bases each). There are 14 residues in the CDR3. Germline CDR1 reads MGHDK; CDR2 reads SYGVNS.